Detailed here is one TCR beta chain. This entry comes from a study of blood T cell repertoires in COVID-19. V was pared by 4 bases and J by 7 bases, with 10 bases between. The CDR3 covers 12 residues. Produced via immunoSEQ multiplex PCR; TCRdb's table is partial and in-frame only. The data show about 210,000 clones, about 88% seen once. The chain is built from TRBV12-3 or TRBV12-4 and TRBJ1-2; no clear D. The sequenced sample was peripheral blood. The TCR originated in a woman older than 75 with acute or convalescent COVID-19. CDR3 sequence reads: CASSYRGFGYTF. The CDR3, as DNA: TGTGCCAGCAGTTACCGAGGATTTGGCTACACCTTC.